This passage covers 30 T cell receptor beta chains from one sample sequenced in a study of blood T cell repertoires in COVID-19. Profiled with immunoSEQ multiplex PCR; TCRdb holds only in-frame clones, not every one. This sample has some 290,000 clones; almost 90% occur once, and the top ten carry roughly 2.8%. The sample was peripheral blood. Every receptor here comes from a woman under 40 with COVID-19, enrolled during active disease.

This clone came up once. The chain couples TRBV11-2 to TRBJ2-3, with D perhaps matching TRBD2 (5 bases). The CDR3 is made up of 15 amino acids. The germline V and J ends were trimmed by 2 bases and 0 bases, with 9 bases remaining between them. Germline CDR1 SGHAT, CDR2 FQNNGV. The CDR3: CASSLNGLSTDTQYF. The CDR3 DNA reads TGTGCCAGCAGCTTAAACGGACTGAGCACAGATACGCAGTATTTT.

J is TRBJ2-1 and V is TRBV2; D may be TRBD1 (6 bases). Trimming shortened V by 10 bases and J by 1 base, and 14 bases separated the two germline ends. CDR3 length: 14 residues. Germline V gives CDR1 SNHLY, CDR2 FYNNEI. Written as DNA, the CDR3 is TGTGCCATCATCCAGGGGTCTTCCTACAATGAGCAGTTCTTC. Translated, it gives CAIIQGSSYNEQFF.

The rearrangement uses TRBV5-4 and TRBJ2-3; 7 bases are a match to TRBD1. From germline, CDR1 is SGHNT and CDR2 YYREEE (reference sequence). The CDR3 extends over 16 amino acids. V trimming: 3 bases; J trimming: 4 bases; junction bases outside the gene matches: 11. The CDR3 sequence is CASSSPMTGSADTQYF. The CDR3 nucleotides are TGTGCCAGCAGCTCTCCAATGACAGGGAGTGCAGATACGCAGTATTTT.

The chain combines TRBV7-2 with TRBJ1-5, with TRBD1 matching over 10 bases. Germline CDR1 SGHTA, CDR2 FQGNSA. The CDR3 consists of 15 residues. J was trimmed by 6 bases and V by 5 bases; bases with no gene match: 7. The CDR3 loop reads CASSSRQGAGQPQHF. The CDR3 coding sequence is TGTGCCAGCAGCAGTCGACAGGGGGCAGGTCAGCCCCAGCATTTT.

The chain uses TRBV7-8 and TRBJ1-1; TRBD1 agrees at 9 bases. Per the germline V gene, CDR1 is SGHVS and CDR2 is FQNEAQ. V lost 2 bases and J lost 1; bases outside the gene matches: 5. The CDR3 consists of 16 residues. The CDR3 here is CASSLNRGLGNTEAFF. The CDR3 DNA is TGTGCCAGCAGCTTAAACAGGGGGCTGGGGAACACTGAAGCTTTCTTT.

Regarding this clone: In the same sample, other DNA sequences code for this CDR3. This chain uses TRBV7-8 with TRBJ2-3; 9 positions match TRBD2. The junction had 4 bases not matched to a gene; V was cut back by 1 base and J by 5 bases. CDR1 and CDR2 (germline): SGHVS, FQNEAQ. The CDR3 runs to 15 residues. CDR3 bases: TGTGCCAGCAGCTTAGGACTAGCGGTTCAAGATACGCAGTATTTT. This sequence encodes CASSLGLAVQDTQYF.

This rearrangement joins TRBV6-5 to TRBJ2-3; D not certain. With 0 bases removed from V and 0 bases from J, the gap between germline ends came to 7 bases. The CDR3 has 15 residues. Germline V lookup: CDR1 MNHEY, CDR2 SVGAGI. The CDR3 DNA sequence: TGTGCCAGCAGTTACTCTGGCGGAAGCACAGATACGCAGTATTTT. Translating gives CASSYSGGSTDTQYF.

V and J are TRBV4-1 and TRBJ1-2, with 9 bases aligning to TRBD1. V trimming: 1 base; J trimming: 7 bases; junction bases outside the gene matches: 7. The germline V gene has CDR1 MGHRA and CDR2 YSYEKL. The CDR3 is 15 amino acids. The CDR3 here is CASSQGQGVISGYTF. In nucleotides, the CDR3 is TGCGCCAGCAGCCAAGGACAGGGGGTTATCAGTGGCTACACCTTC.

The chain joins TRBV9 to TRBJ2-2; the match to TRBD1 covers 11 bases. Germline V lookup: CDR1 SGDLS, CDR2 YYNGEE. The CDR3 covers 15 residues. V shed 3 bases, J shed 3 bases, and the junction held 1 base outside the gene matches. The CDR3: CASSEGQGDTGELFF. The CDR3 nucleotides are TGTGCCAGCAGCGAGGGACAGGGGGACACCGGGGAGCTGTTTTTT.

The J gene is TRBJ1-1, the V gene TRBV2; D perhaps matches TRBD1 (5 bases). Germline loops: CDR1 SNHLY, CDR2 FYNNEI. Trimming took 3 bases from V and 3 from J, leaving 11 bases between them. This CDR3 has 14 amino acids. The CDR3 sequence is CASSEGRGYTEAFF. Here the CDR3 DNA reads TGTGCCAGCAGTGAGGGTCGGGGGTACACTGAAGCTTTCTTT.

The gene calls are TRBV7-9 and TRBJ2-5, with D possibly TRBD2 on 5 matching bases. The V and J ends lost 4 bases and 2 bases respectively, with 14 bases between them. Germline V lookup: CDR1 SEHNR, CDR2 FQNEAQ (reference sequence). The CDR3 spans 15 residues. The CDR3 spells CASSYGESQQETQYF. The CDR3 DNA reads as TGTGCCAGCAGCTATGGGGAGAGTCAACAAGAGACCCAGTACTTC. The entire variable domain, with the rest obtained from reference TRBV7-9 and TRBJ2-5, is as follows: DTGVSQNPRHKITKRGQNVTFRCDPISEHNRLYWYRQTLGQGPEFLTYFQNEAQLEKSRLLSDRFSAERPKGSFSTLEIQRTEQGDSAMYLCASSYGESQQETQYFGPGTRLLVL.

In DNA form, the CDR3 reads TGTGCCAGCAGCCCAGGGGGCGGTGGCTACACCTTC. The encoded protein is CASSPGGGGYTF. V and J are TRBV6-5 and TRBJ1-2, with 8 bases fitting TRBD1. The V gene end was trimmed by 6 bases and the J gene end by 7 bases; junction bases not matched to a gene: 4. Germline V lookup: CDR1 MNHEY, CDR2 SVGAGI. The CDR3 consists of 12 residues.

The J gene is TRBJ1-2, the V gene TRBV28, with 10 positions matching TRBD1. The V segment lost 10 bases and the J segment 6 bases; nucleotides outside the gene matches: 11. Germline CDR1 and CDR2: MDHEN and SYDVKM. The CDR3 is made up of 14 amino acids. The chain's CDR3 is CAITRGTGADGYTF. DNA of the CDR3: TGTGCCATCACCCGTGGGACAGGGGCGGATGGCTACACCTTC.

This clone was found once. V gene TRBV20-1 combines with J gene TRBJ2-3, with TRBD2 matching over 11 bases. V was clipped by 3 bases and J by 2 bases; unmatched bases: 10. This CDR3 region has 17 residues. The V gene's germline CDR1 is DFQATT and CDR2 SNEGSKA (reference sequence). In DNA, the CDR3 is TGCAGTGCTAGTCCGGCGTCTAGCGGGAGGTTCACAGATACGCAGTATTTT. Protein: CSASPASSGRFTDTQYF.

V is TRBV7-2 and J is TRBJ1-1; D unclear. V lost 1 base and J lost 1, with 13 bases in between. The CDR3 is 16 residues long. Germline CDR1 and CDR2: SGHTA and FQGNSA. CDR3 amino acids: CASSLGALQQNTEAFF. CDR3 DNA: TGTGCCAGCAGCTTAGGGGCGTTACAACAGAACACTGAAGCTTTCTTT. The variable domain in full, with the rest retrieved from reference TRBV7-2 and TRBJ1-1, is GAGVSQSPSNKVTEKGKDVELRCDPISGHTALYWYRQSLGQGLEFLIYFQGNSAPDKSGLPSDRFSAERTGGSVSTLTIQRTQQEDSAVYLCASSLGALQQNTEAFFGQGTRLTVV.

This chain joins TRBV27 and TRBJ2-5, with 8 nucleotides matching TRBD1. With 5 bases clipped from V and 4 bases from J, the junction kept 12 bases outside the gene matches. This CDR3 spans 16 amino acids. Germline V gives CDR1 MNHEY, CDR2 SMNVEV (reference sequence). CDR3 sequence reads: CASSHFYRGALETQYF. CDR3 nucleotide sequence: TGTGCCAGCAGTCACTTCTACAGGGGGGCCTTAGAGACCCAGTACTTC.

J is TRBJ2-2 and V is TRBV14, with 8 bases fitting TRBD2. The J segment lost 2 bases and the V segment lost 2 bases, leaving 4 bases of the junction unmatched. Per the germline V gene, CDR1 is SGHDN and CDR2 is FVKESK. The CDR3 contains 16 residues. The CDR3 DNA is TGTGCCAGCAGCCAACGGACTAGCCAAAACACCGGGGAGCTGTTTTTT. Amino acids: CASSQRTSQNTGELFF. The variable domain in full, with the rest retrieved from reference TRBV14 and TRBJ2-2, is EAGVTQFPSHSVIEKGQTVTLRCDPISGHDNLYWYRRVMGKEIKFLLHFVKESKQDESGMPNNRFLAERTGGTYSTLKVQPAELEDSGVYFCASSQRTSQNTGELFFGEGSRLTVL.

The V gene is TRBV19, the J gene TRBJ1-2, with 12 bases lining up with TRBD1. The CDR3 covers 15 residues. V shed 5 bases and J 5 bases; nucleotides not matched to a gene: 6. Germline lookup yields CDR1 LNHDA and CDR2 SQIVND (reference sequence). This CDR3 is CASSLSGQGAYGYTF. CDR3 DNA: TGTGCCAGTAGTCTTTCGGGACAGGGGGCGTATGGCTACACCTTC.

This chain uses TRBV12-3 or TRBV12-4 with TRBJ2-7; a weak D match, TRBD1 (7 bases). The V end was cut by 6 bases, the J end by 6 bases, with 15 bases between. This CDR3 region has 13 residues. CDR3 amino acids: CASSLNRGGEQYF. Written as DNA, the CDR3 is TGTGCCAGCAGCCTAAACAGGGGAGGCGAGCAGTACTTC.

The V call is TRBV28, the J call TRBJ1-2; D is possibly TRBD1 (5 bases). The CDR3 extends over 13 amino acids. Germline V gene lookup returns CDR1 MDHEN and CDR2 SYDVKM. The ends were cut back, 5 bases at V and 11 bases at J, with 18 bases in the middle. The CDR3 here is CASSPPQTVRYTF. Written as DNA, the CDR3 is TGTGCCAGCAGTCCACCCCAGACAGTCCGTTACACCTTC.

The chain joins TRBV30 to TRBJ2-7; 7 bases fit TRBD1. Germline CDR1 and CDR2: GTSNPN and SVGIG (reference sequence). The CDR3 runs 14 residues. V gave up 5 bases and J gave up 1 base; unmatched junction bases: 8. The CDR3 DNA reads TGTGCCTGGTCCGCGGACAGGATTTCCTACGAGCAGTACTTC. This encodes CAWSADRISYEQYF.

The V and J genes are TRBV5-6 and TRBJ2-7; TRBD2 matches at 8 bases. With 5 bases clipped from V and 0 bases from J, the junction kept 7 bases outside the gene matches. CDR1 and CDR2 (germline): SGHDT, YYEEEE. The length of the CDR3 is 15 residues. The CDR3 nucleotides read TGTGCCAGCAGGGAACTAGCGGAGAGCTCCTACGAGCAGTACTTC. As protein: CASRELAESSYEQYF.

A word on this clone: The identical CDR3 is also encoded by other nucleotide sequences in the sample. J is TRBJ1-4 and V is TRBV7-9; a weak D match, TRBD1 (6 bases). Germline-derived CDR1 and CDR2 are SEHNR and FQNEAQ (reference sequence). Trimming took off 1 base at V and 5 bases at J, with 8 bases between the two ends. This CDR3 is 14 amino acids long. The CDR3: CASSLGQGNEKLFF. The DNA for the CDR3 is TGTGCCAGCAGCTTAGGGCAGGGGAATGAAAAACTGTTTTTT. Full variable domain (outside the CDR3, taken from reference TRBV7-9 and TRBJ1-4): DTGVSQNPRHKITKRGQNVTFRCDPISEHNRLYWYRQTLGQGPEFLTYFQNEAQLEKSRLLSDRFSAERPKGSFSTLEIQRTEQGDSAMYLCASSLGQGNEKLFFGSGTQLSVL.

This clone was recorded only once. CDR3 nucleotides: TGCGCCAGCAGCTTGGGTGGTAGCGGGCAAGAGACCCAGTACTTC. It encodes CASSLGGSGQETQYF. The chain links TRBV5-1 to TRBJ2-5, with 7 bases that match TRBD2. The CDR3 runs 15 residues. The V gene end was trimmed by 0 bases and the J gene end by 2 bases; junction bases not matched to a gene: 4. Germline assignment: CDR1 SGHRS and CDR2 YFSETQ.

This clone came up once. The J gene is TRBJ2-7, the V gene TRBV3-1 (or the pseudogene TRBV3-2); no reliable D call. Germline CDR1 reads LGHDT; CDR2 reads YNNKEL (reference sequence). Trimming took 2 bases from V and 7 from J, leaving 12 bases between them. CDR3 length: 13 residues. In DNA form, the CDR3 reads TGTGCCAGCAGCCAATACATCGAAAAGGAGCAGTACTTC. This codes for CASSQYIEKEQYF.

The chain employs TRBV6-1 and TRBJ1-1; D remains unclear. The germline gives CDR1 MNHNS, CDR2 SASEGT. The CDR3 covers 14 residues. V dropped 2 bases and J dropped 1 base, with 8 bases sitting between them. The CDR3 sequence: CASSEPSGNTEAFF. CDR3 DNA sequence: TGTGCCAGCAGTGAACCTTCAGGGAACACTGAAGCTTTCTTT.

J is TRBJ2-2 and V is TRBV19, with 8 bases matching TRBD2. The CDR3 extends over 15 amino acids. From germline, CDR1 is LNHDA and CDR2 SQIVND (reference sequence). V was pared by 1 base and J by 7 bases, with 5 bases of the junction left unmatched. The CDR3 DNA reads TGTGCCAGTAGTATAGGCGGGAGGTCTGGCGGGGAGCTGTTTTTT. Protein sequence: CASSIGGRSGGELFF.

CDR3 amino acids: CSVGISRGHEDGYTF. CDR3 DNA: TGCAGCGTTGGAATCTCCAGGGGGCATGAAGATGGCTACACCTTC. V usage is TRBV29-1 and J usage is TRBJ1-2, with TRBD1 identical over 8 bases. Germline loops: CDR1 SQVTM, CDR2 ANQGSEA. This CDR3 has 15 amino acids. Germline trimming cut 4 bases from V and 6 bases from J; bases unmatched to any gene: 13.

J is TRBJ2-7 and V is TRBV27; 11 nucleotides line up with TRBD1. The trim removed 4 bases at V and 5 bases at J, leaving 1 base unmatched. Germline V lookup: CDR1 MNHEY, CDR2 SMNVEV (reference sequence). The CDR3 is 13 residues long. CDR3 protein: CASSWDRGDEQYF. The CDR3 bases are TGTGCCAGCAGTTGGGACAGGGGGGACGAGCAGTACTTC.

The chain uses TRBV6-5 and TRBJ1-1; TRBD1 might be the D (5 bases). Germline values: CDR1 MNHEY, CDR2 SVGAGI. This CDR3 region has 13 residues. V was cut by 5 bases and J by 7 bases, with 14 bases left in between. In DNA, the CDR3 is TGTGCCAGCAGTCTTACGGGGGAGATTGAAGCTTTCTTT. It is translated as CASSLTGEIEAFF.